Listed here is a single T cell receptor beta chain. What it recognizes is unknown. The same CDR3 is also encoded by other DNA sequences in this sample. Each sorted subset replicate got 200 ng genomic DNA, approximately 27,000 genomes. The data were produced by immunoSEQ multiplex PCR, yet TCRdb's version contains in-frame clones alone and is incomplete. The sample lists 2 million to 3 million clones, more than 90% occurring once. CDR3 length equals 16 residues. Germline V gene lookup returns CDR1 LNHDA and CDR2 SQIVND (reference sequence). V lost 3 bases and J lost 8; bases outside the gene matches: 6. The entry originates in a study of shared clonotypes between healthy human individuals. General study results and limits: In general, naive subsets displayed greater estimated richness than memory subsets did. Only a few donors were included, so the genetic and exposure-history diversity represented was limited. Rarefaction gave evidence that sorted-subset sequencing remained incomplete despite large depth.

The chain employs TRBV19 and TRBJ2-1; 14 bases are shared with TRBD2. Sequences were obtained from naive CD4+ T cells sorted from blood. Subset noted: CD45RA+ positively selected. The clonotype comes from a young man in good health. In DNA, the CDR3 is TGTGCCAGTAGTATTGGGGGACTAGCGGGAGTCGATGAGCAGTTCTTC. This encodes CASSIGGLAGVDEQFF.